Sequencing of this TCR beta chain was carried out in a study of STAT5B mutations in CD4+ large granular lymphocyte leukemia. Study-level information: Among healthy donors, a particular HLA allele went with more CDR3 'QG' motifs.

Germline CDR1 is MNHEY and CDR2 is SMNVEV (reference sequence). The CDR3 consists of 19 residues. The junction had 16 bases not matched to a gene; V was cut back by 7 bases and J by 0 bases. In the original processing: Lowest detectable productive clonotype frequency was 2.59 x 10-5. The protocol was immunoSEQ multiplex PCR, while the TCRdb copy is restricted to in-frame clones and leaves out a portion. From that table come the V and J calls and clone size; the DNA was used to work out D and trimming. The sample contains over 25,000 clones, approximately 81% of which appear only once. This clone was found a few times.

The sequenced sample consisted of CD4+ T cells from blood buffy coats. The gene calls are TRBV27 and TRBJ2-2, with 8 nucleotides matching TRBD1. This clonotype originated in a human donor in good health. The CDR3 here is CASTTTFYRGRSNTGELFF. CDR3 nucleotide sequence: TGTGCCAGCACAACCACCTTTTACAGGGGGAGATCGAACACCGGGGAGCTGTTTTTT.